This T cell receptor beta chain stems from a study of shared clonotypes between healthy human individuals. Assay execution proceeded at the deep level. Every immunoSEQ plate was one replicate of a subset's evenly spread DNA. TCRdb's table, derived via immunoSEQ multiplex PCR, lists solely in-frame clones and lacks some. The sample records a few million clones, approximately 90% being singletons. This CDR3 has 15 amino acids. Losses at the gene ends were 4 bases for V and 8 bases for J; bases not matched to a gene: 12. The germline CDR1 and CDR2 sequences are MNHEY and SVGAGI. J is TRBJ1-2 and V is TRBV6-5, with TRBD1 matching over 8 bases. The clonotype was recovered from a man between 18 and 29 years old in good health. Sequenced input: naive CD4+ T cells sorted from blood. As to subset: CD45RA+ positively selected. CDR3 residues: CASSSRTQGDRGYTF. The CDR3 DNA reads TGTGCCAGCAGTTCCAGGACACAGGGGGATCGGGGCTACACCTTC.